One sample yielded the 18 T cell receptor beta chains listed below, sequenced in a study of control samples from healthy donors and cancer patients. TCRdb's table, derived via immunoSEQ multiplex PCR, lists solely in-frame clones and lacks some. The sample records under 450,000 clones, about 93% being singletons. The sequenced material came from PBMCs. The receptors come from a man aged 40-50 years with head and neck cancer.

V gene TRBV5-1 combines with J gene TRBJ1-3, with a possible D match to TRBD1 (6 bases). CDR3 length equals 16 residues. The germline V gene encodes CDR1 SGHRS and CDR2 YFSETQ. V was trimmed by 1 base and J by 3 bases, leaving 14 bases between them. The CDR3 spells CASSLMSAGDGNTIYF. The CDR3 region has the DNA TGCGCCAGCAGCTTGATGTCGGCAGGGGATGGAAACACCATATATTTT.

V gene TRBV6-5 combines with J gene TRBJ2-5; maybe TRBD2 (5 bases). Between the trimmed V and J ends, which lost 5 bases and 1 base, there was a span of 8 bases. This CDR3 is built from 13 residues. Germline CDR1 and CDR2: MNHEY and SVGAGI. CDR3 bases: TGTGCCAGCAGTAGGACTTTCCAAGAGACCCAGTACTTC. Translated: CASSRTFQETQYF.

The CDR3 DNA is TGTGCCAGCAGCCAGTCCGAAAACTATGGCTACACCTTC. Protein: CASSQSENYGYTF. The V call is TRBV14, the J call TRBJ1-2; D not resolved. The CDR3 spans 13 residues. CDR1 is SGHDN and CDR2 is FVKESK in the germline V gene. Trimming pared 3 bases from V and 2 bases from J, leaving 7 bases between.

The genes are TRBV11-2 and TRBJ2-3; D unresolved. The CDR3 consists of 16 residues. V dropped 4 bases and J dropped 0 bases, with 14 bases sitting between them. Germline V gives CDR1 SGHAT, CDR2 FQNNGV. The DNA for the CDR3 is TGTGCCAGCAGCTCGTTCTCAGTCATGAGCACAGATACGCAGTATTTT. Translation: CASSSFSVMSTDTQYF.

The chain links TRBV5-4 to TRBJ2-7; possibly TRBD1 for D (6 bases). Trimming stripped 4 bases from V and 7 bases from J, with 15 bases between. This CDR3 region has 13 residues. Germline assignment: CDR1 SGHNT and CDR2 YYREEE (reference sequence). The CDR3 sequence: CASSNWTAREQYF. CDR3 DNA: TGTGCCAGCAGCAACTGGACAGCGCGAGAGCAGTACTTC.

The V call is TRBV4-3, the J call TRBJ1-1; tentatively, D is TRBD1 (5 bases). Germline CDR1 and CDR2: LGHNA and YSLEER. The V and J ends lost 3 bases and 1 base respectively, with 12 bases between them. The CDR3 sequence is 15 residues long. Written as DNA, the CDR3 is TGCGCCAGCAGCCACGGGGAGGGGAAGAACACTGAAGCTTTCTTT. As protein: CASSHGEGKNTEAFF.

On this clone: This same CDR3 is encoded by further DNA sequences in the sample. The chain joins TRBV5-1 to TRBJ2-7; no definite D call. The germline gives CDR1 SGHRS, CDR2 YFSETQ. This CDR3 spans 11 amino acids. The germline V and J ends were trimmed by 2 bases and 4 bases, with 4 bases remaining between them. CDR3 protein: CASSLGYEQYF. Written as DNA, the CDR3 is TGCGCCAGCAGCTTAGGGTACGAGCAGTACTTC.

The J gene is TRBJ2-5, the V gene TRBV3-1 (or the pseudogene TRBV3-2); D uncertain. Germline CDR1 is LGHDT and CDR2 is YNNKEL (reference sequence). The CDR3 covers 14 residues. Trimming pared 0 bases from V and 5 bases from J, leaving 10 bases between. CDR3 sequence reads: CASSQDGRWETQYF. The CDR3 DNA reads as TGTGCCAGCAGCCAAGATGGCAGGTGGGAGACCCAGTACTTC.

The chain has TRBV28 and TRBJ2-3; TRBD1 matches at 9 bases. This CDR3 is 16 amino acids long. The germline V gene has CDR1 MDHEN and CDR2 SYDVKM. V lost 4 bases, J lost 3 bases, and 8 bases stayed unmatched. DNA of the CDR3: TGTGCCAGCAGTTGGGACCGGGACAGGGCGACAGATACGCAGTATTTT. This gives the protein CASSWDRDRATDTQYF.

The chain couples TRBV7-8 to TRBJ1-1; a weak D match, TRBD1 (6 bases). From germline, CDR1 is SGHVS and CDR2 FQNEAQ. The ends were cut back, 4 bases at V and 3 bases at J, with 15 bases in the middle. The CDR3 is made up of 15 amino acids. The CDR3 sequence is CASSYPGGADTEAFF. The CDR3 bases are TGTGCCAGCAGCTACCCCGGGGGCGCGGACACTGAAGCTTTCTTT.

The rearrangement joins TRBV6-5 to TRBJ2-3, with D possibly matching TRBD2 (6 bases). Germline lookup yields CDR1 MNHEY and CDR2 SVGAGI. V lost 6 bases, J lost 1 base, and 14 bases lay in between. The CDR3 spans 15 residues. The chain's CDR3 is CASRWDFLGTDTQYF. In DNA form, the CDR3 reads TGTGCCAGCAGGTGGGACTTCTTGGGCACAGATACGCAGTATTTT.

This rearrangement joins TRBV30 to TRBJ1-5, with 9 nucleotides matching TRBD1. The length of the CDR3 is 13 residues. Germline V gene lookup returns CDR1 GTSNPN and CDR2 SVGIG (reference sequence). The trim removed 5 bases at V and 3 bases at J, leaving 2 bases unmatched. CDR3 in DNA: TGTGCCTGGGGACAGGGGCCCAATCAGCCCCAGCATTTT. Amino acids: CAWGQGPNQPQHF.

The genes are TRBV9 and TRBJ2-2, with 9 nucleotides matching TRBD2. CDR1 and CDR2 from the germline V gene are SGDLS and YYNGEE. The trim removed 0 bases at V and 6 bases at J, leaving 3 bases unmatched. The CDR3 totals 15 residues. This CDR3 reads CASSVVAGVAGELFF. DNA for the CDR3: TGTGCCAGCAGCGTAGTAGCGGGGGTGGCCGGGGAGCTGTTTTTT.

This chain links TRBV11-2 with TRBJ2-7, with D uncertain. The CDR3 extends over 15 amino acids. The V and J ends lost 1 base and 3 bases respectively, with 13 bases between them. Germline-derived CDR1 and CDR2 are SGHAT and FQNNGV. DNA of the CDR3: TGTGCCAGCAGCTTAGGTAGCTCACCATTCTACGAGCAGTACTTC. Translation: CASSLGSSPFYEQYF.

The chain is built from TRBV7-8 and TRBJ2-7, with D tentatively TRBD1 (6 bases). Per the germline V gene, CDR1 is SGHVS and CDR2 is FQNEAQ. There are 16 residues in the CDR3. V was clipped by 3 bases and J by 0 bases, with 15 bases between them. DNA for the CDR3: TGTGCCAGCAGCTTCTCCGGGACAAAAAGCTCCTACGAGCAGTACTTC. This translates into CASSFSGTKSSYEQYF. Full variable domain (missing parts from reference TRBV7-8 and TRBJ2-7): GAGVSQSPRYKVAKRGQDVALRCDPISGHVSLFWYQQALGQGPEFLTYFQNEAQLDKSGLPSDRFFAERPEGSVSTLKIQRTQQEDSAVYLCASSFSGTKSSYEQYFGPGTRLTVT.

The rearrangement joins TRBV27 to TRBJ2-7; TRBD2 is a possible D gene (5 bases). Deletions cut 6 bases from V and 2 bases from J, with 14 bases between. The CDR3 extends over 14 amino acids. Per the germline V gene, CDR1 is MNHEY and CDR2 is SMNVEV (reference sequence). Here the CDR3 DNA reads TGTGCCAGCAGAGGGTCTGGACTTACCTACGAGCAGTACTTC. Its protein is CASRGSGLTYEQYF.

The genes are TRBV28 and TRBJ1-2; no reliable D call. CDR3 length: 12 residues. The germline gives CDR1 MDHEN, CDR2 SYDVKM. The V and J ends lost 8 bases and 0 bases respectively, with 7 bases between them. The DNA of the CDR3 is TGTGCCAGCTGCACAGCTAACTATGGCTACACCTTC. Its translation: CASCTANYGYTF.

This chain connects TRBV7-9 to TRBJ2-1; tentatively, D is TRBD1 (6 bases). The CDR3 consists of 15 residues. From germline, CDR1 is SEHNR and CDR2 FQNEAQ (reference sequence). V shed 3 bases and J shed 3 bases, with 12 bases lying between them. CDR3 amino acids: CASSFDRTDYNEQFF. CDR3 bases: TGTGCCAGCAGCTTTGACAGGACCGACTACAATGAGCAGTTCTTC.